The 22 T cell receptor beta chains below were found in one sample sequenced in a study of T cells in Graves' hyperthyroidism and ophthalmopathy. Template material for amplifying TCR beta CDR3 regions consisted of RNA transcripts. An initial round of RT-PCR targeting the TCR CDR3 relied on the HTBI primer set. A single record per CDR3 protein comes from TCRdb applying MiXCR to the multiplex PCR reads. The sample records 340,000 or so distinct CDR3 sequences, 18% being singletons. What was sequenced was blood. The receptors derive from a woman aged 50 to 65 with Graves' hyperthyroidism.

A remark on this clonotype: A much larger clone differs from this one at a single base, so this may be a read error. The V and J genes are TRBV7-8 and TRBJ2-1, with TRBD2 identical over 10 bases. The germline V gene encodes CDR1 SGHVS and CDR2 FQNEAQ. The CDR3 is 16 residues long. This chain's CDR3 is CASSGESGRAYDEQFF. Written as DNA, the CDR3 is TGTGCCAGCAGCGGAGAGAGCGGGAGGGCCTACGATGAGCAGTTCTTC.

This clonotype was seen repeatedly, ten times or more. This chain joins TRBV28 and TRBJ1-2; weak D call: TRBD1 (5 bases). This CDR3 is built from 13 residues. Germline V gives CDR1 MDHEN, CDR2 SYDVKM. Trimming shortened V by 6 bases and J by 7 bases, and 15 bases separated the two germline ends. The CDR3 here is CASSVQEGGGYTF. The CDR3 DNA is TGTGCCAGCAGCGTACAGGAGGGCGGTGGCTACACCTTC.

This clonotype was picked up one time. The J gene is TRBJ2-3, the V gene TRBV19; maybe TRBD2 (7 bases). The CDR3 consists of 12 residues. Trimming shortened V by 6 bases and J by 9 bases, and 13 bases separated the two germline ends. Germline CDR1 LNHDA, CDR2 SQIVND (reference sequence). The CDR3 DNA reads TGTGCCAGTAGGCCTCCGGGGGGCACGCAGTATTTT. It codes for CASRPPGGTQYF. Full variable domain (outside the CDR3, taken from reference TRBV19 and TRBJ2-3): DGGITQSPKYLFRKEGQNVTLSCEQNLNHDAMYWYRQDPGQGLRLIYYSQIVNDFQKGDIAEGYSVSREKKESFPLTVTSAQKNPTAFYLCASRPPGGTQYFGPGTRLTVL.

This chain links TRBV7-9 with TRBJ2-2; D not certain. The CDR3 consists of 14 residues. Germline V lookup: CDR1 SEHNR, CDR2 FQNEAQ (reference sequence). Between the trimmed V and J ends, which lost 7 bases and 5 bases, there was a span of 14 bases. The CDR3, as DNA: TGTGCCAGCAACCCGGGTTCGGATACCGGGGAGCTGTTTTTT. This translates into CASNPGSDTGELFF.

This clonotype was recorded at least ten times. The chain has TRBV28 and TRBJ1-5; TRBD1 matches 7 bases. The V segment lost 6 bases and the J segment 5 bases; nucleotides outside the gene matches: 10. The CDR3 runs 15 residues. Germline V gene data show CDR1 as MDHEN and CDR2 as SYDVKM. CDR3 DNA: TGTGCCAGCAGCCTTACAGGGGAGAGGGATCAGCCCCAGCATTTT. It codes for CASSLTGERDQPQHF. The full variable domain, in which reference TRBV28 and TRBJ1-5 provide the parts outside the CDR3, is DVKVTQSSRYLVKRTGEKVFLECVQDMDHENMFWYRQDPGLGLRLIYFSYDVKMKEKGDIPEGYSVSREKKERFSLILESASTNQTSMYLCASSLTGERDQPQHFGDGTRLSIL.

This clonotype has ten or more counts. The V call is TRBV3-1, the J call TRBJ1-2, with D perhaps matching TRBD1 (5 bases). Germline V gene lookup returns CDR1 LGHDT and CDR2 YNNKEL (reference sequence). This CDR3 comprises 15 residues. Trimming removed 0 bases at V and 5 bases at J, with 13 bases between. The CDR3 coding sequence is TGTGCCAGCAGCCAAGATGCGGCAGGGAGGTATGGCTACACCTTC. It specifies CASSQDAAGRYGYTF.

This clonotype came up many times. The rearrangement uses TRBV5-6 and TRBJ2-7; 7 bases agree with TRBD2. Trimming took 5 bases from V and 2 from J; bases not matched to a gene: 13. CDR3 length: 16 residues. Germline V gene lookup returns CDR1 SGHDT and CDR2 YYEEEE. The CDR3 coding sequence is TGTGCCAGCAGACTCGCCCCAGCGGGGTCTCCCTACGAGCAGTACTTC. The encoded protein is CASRLAPAGSPYEQYF.

The V and J genes are TRBV3-1 and TRBJ1-2; 9 positions match TRBD1. Germline V CDR1 and CDR2: LGHDT, YNNKEL (reference sequence). The CDR3 consists of 14 residues. The V gene end was trimmed by 6 bases and the J gene end by 6 bases; junction bases not matched to a gene: 8. The CDR3 sequence: CASRHRGRSDGYTF. CDR3 nucleotides: TGTGCCAGCAGACACAGGGGGCGGTCGGATGGCTACACCTTC.

This clonotype was seen many times. The chain joins TRBV10-3 to TRBJ2-7; tentative D call: TRBD2 (6 bases). CDR3 size: 15 residues. With 2 bases removed from V and 6 bases from J, the gap between germline ends came to 17 bases. CDR1 and CDR2 from the germline V gene are ENHRY and SYGVKD. DNA of the CDR3: TGTGCCATCAGTGAGAGGAGTCAGGGACTCCCCGAGCAGTACTTC. Amino acids: CAISERSQGLPEQYF.

The table lists this clonotype with a few counts. The chain joins TRBV10-3 to TRBJ1-2; D may be TRBD1 (6 bases). Trimming shortened V by 3 bases and J by 5 bases, and 13 bases separated the two germline ends. This CDR3 comprises 14 residues. The germline V gene has CDR1 ENHRY and CDR2 SYGVKD. The CDR3 DNA is TGTGCCATCAGTGACCCCGCAGGGACATATGGCTACACCTTC. Translating gives CAISDPAGTYGYTF.

This clonotype was seen many times. The rearrangement uses TRBV2 and TRBJ1-5; D is undetermined. V shed 5 bases and J shed 4 bases, with 9 bases lying between them. The CDR3 runs 13 residues. Germline assignment: CDR1 SNHLY and CDR2 FYNNEI. The CDR3: CASSSTWNQPQHF. The CDR3 nucleotides are TGTGCCAGCAGTTCAACATGGAATCAGCCCCAGCATTTT.

The CDR3 is CSATNTGTHYEQYF. As DNA, the CDR3 is TGCAGTGCAACCAATACCGGGACGCACTACGAGCAGTACTTC. The gene calls are TRBV20-1 and TRBJ2-7; possibly TRBD1 or TRBD2 for D (5 bases each). The CDR3 extends over 14 amino acids. Between the trimmed V and J ends, which lost 6 bases and 3 bases, there was a span of 18 bases. The V gene's germline CDR1 is DFQATT and CDR2 SNEGSKA (reference sequence).

This clonotype has only a few counts. In DNA form, the CDR3 reads TGCAGCGTTGAAGAGAGCAGTACTTTCTATGGCTACACCTTC. It translates to CSVEESSTFYGYTF. The V gene is TRBV29-1, the J gene TRBJ1-2; no clear D. CDR3 length: 14 amino acids. Germline V gene lookup returns CDR1 SQVTM and CDR2 ANQGSEA. Trimming cost V 0 bases and J 4 bases, with 12 bases left between them.

The V and J genes are TRBV5-1 and TRBJ1-6; D unclear. The CDR3 covers 16 residues. The V gene's germline CDR1 is SGHRS and CDR2 YFSETQ. The germline V and J ends were trimmed by 3 bases and 7 bases, with 17 bases remaining between them. The CDR3 is CASSSDPDGRNSPLHF. The CDR3 DNA reads as TGCGCCAGCAGCTCGGACCCCGACGGGAGGAATTCACCCCTCCACTTT.

In its sample, this clonotype is medium-sized. The CDR3 DNA sequence: TGTGCCAGCAGTCTCGCCAGGGGGAAGGGCACAGATACGCAGTATTTT. Protein sequence: CASSLARGKGTDTQYF. The chain has TRBV27 and TRBJ2-3; 7 bases fit TRBD1. The CDR3 loop spans 16 amino acids. With 5 bases clipped from V and 1 base from J, the junction kept 9 bases outside the gene matches. Germline V gives CDR1 MNHEY, CDR2 SMNVEV (reference sequence).

With respect to this clonotype: A much larger clone lies one base from this, so it may be a read error. The chain recombines TRBV5-1 with TRBJ2-1; no reliable D call. The V gene's germline CDR1 is SGHRS and CDR2 YFSETQ. The CDR3 extends over 12 amino acids. CDR3 protein: CASSLATEEQSF. CDR3 sequence (DNA): TGCGCCAGCAGCTTGGCCACTGAGGAGCAGTCCTTC.

This clonotype was detected many times. The V and J genes are TRBV5-8 and TRBJ2-3; 13 positions agree with TRBD2. This CDR3 has 17 amino acids. With V trimmed by 3 bases and J by 2 bases, 6 bases remained unmatched. Germline CDR1 SGHTS, CDR2 YDEGEE. CDR3 protein: CASSSGLAGAHTDTQYF. CDR3 coding DNA: TGTGCCAGCAGCTCCGGACTAGCGGGAGCACACACAGATACGCAGTATTTT. The complete variable domain, with remaining parts taken from reference TRBV5-8 and TRBJ2-3, reads EAGVTQSPTHLIKTRGQQATLRCSPISGHTSVYWYQQALGLGLQFLLWYDEGEERNRGNFPPRFSGRQFPNYSSELNVNALELEDSALYLCASSSGLAGAHTDTQYFGPGTRLTVL.

This clonotype has at least ten counts. This chain joins TRBV6-1 and TRBJ2-3, with 8 bases identical to TRBD2. Germline V gene sequence: CDR1 MNHNS, CDR2 SASEGT. V trimming: 7 bases; J trimming: 4 bases; junction bases outside the gene matches: 7. This CDR3 has 14 amino acids. In DNA form, the CDR3 reads TGTGCCAGCATTTACGGGAGGGCCCCAGATACGCAGTATTTT. It specifies CASIYGRAPDTQYF.

The gene calls are TRBV30 and TRBJ2-3; D gene uncertain. In germline, CDR1 is GTSNPN, CDR2 SVGIG (reference sequence). Trimming stripped 0 bases from V and 2 bases from J, with 9 bases between. The CDR3 contains 14 residues. The CDR3 DNA is TGTGCCTGGAGTGTAAACAGATTCACAGATACGCAGTATTTT. Residues: CAWSVNRFTDTQYF.

The rearrangement uses TRBV9 and TRBJ1-1, with no clear D. Germline V gives CDR1 SGDLS, CDR2 YYNGEE. Trimming took off 3 bases at V and 0 bases at J, with 9 bases between the two ends. This CDR3 contains 14 residues. The CDR3 spells CASSGRGMNTEAFF. In DNA form, the CDR3 reads TGTGCCAGCAGCGGTCGTGGAATGAACACTGAAGCTTTCTTT. The entire variable domain, with the rest obtained from reference TRBV9 and TRBJ1-1, is as follows: DSGVTQTPKHLITATGQRVTLRCSPRSGDLSVYWYQQSLDQGLQFLIQYYNGEERAKGNILERFSAQQFPDLHSELNLSSLELGDSALYFCASSGRGMNTEAFFGQGTRLTVV.

This clonotype has a handful of counts. The chain links TRBV5-1 to TRBJ2-5, with 9 bases aligning to TRBD1. The length of the CDR3 is 16 residues. CDR1 and CDR2 from the germline V gene are SGHRS and YFSETQ. V shed 0 bases and J 5 bases; nucleotides not matched to a gene: 8. CDR3 sequence reads: CASSLAGTGMRETQYF. For the CDR3, the DNA is TGCGCCAGCAGCTTGGCGGGGACAGGGATGAGGGAGACCCAGTACTTC.

The genes are TRBV20-1 and TRBJ2-4, with TRBD1 as a possible D gene (6 bases). The V end was cut by 3 bases, the J end by 0 bases, with 21 bases between. The V gene's germline CDR1 is DFQATT and CDR2 SNEGSKA (reference sequence). This CDR3 has 18 amino acids. CDR3: CSARALPGQNLAKNIQYF. The CDR3 coding sequence is TGCAGTGCTAGGGCCTTACCTGGACAGAATCTAGCCAAAAACATTCAGTACTTC.